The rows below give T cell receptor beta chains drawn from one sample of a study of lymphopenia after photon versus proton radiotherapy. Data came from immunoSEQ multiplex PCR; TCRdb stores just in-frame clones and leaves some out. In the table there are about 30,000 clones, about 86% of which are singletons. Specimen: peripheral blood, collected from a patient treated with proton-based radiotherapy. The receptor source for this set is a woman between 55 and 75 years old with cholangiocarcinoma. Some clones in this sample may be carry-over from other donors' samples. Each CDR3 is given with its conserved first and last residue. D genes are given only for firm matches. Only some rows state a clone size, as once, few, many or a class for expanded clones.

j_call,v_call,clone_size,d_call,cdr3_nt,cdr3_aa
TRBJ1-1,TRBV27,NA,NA,TGTGCCAGCAGTTTATTTGGGGGGCCGAACACTGAAGCTTTCTTT,CASSLFGGPNTEAFF
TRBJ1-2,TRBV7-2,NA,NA,TGTGCCAGCAGGGGCCAGCAGCAACTGGGAGAAAACTATGGCTACACCTTC,CASRGQQQLGENYGYTF
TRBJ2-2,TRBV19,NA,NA,TGTGCCAGCCGGGAGCAGGCCGGGGAGCTGTTTTTT,CASREQAGELFF
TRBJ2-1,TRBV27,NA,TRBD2,TGTGCCAGCAGTATACTAGCGGGGGCATACAATGAGCAGTTCTTC,CASSILAGAYNEQFF
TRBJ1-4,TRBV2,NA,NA,TGTGCCAGCAGTCCCAGCCCTGAAAAACTGTTTTTT,CASSPSPEKLFF
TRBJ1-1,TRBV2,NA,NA,TGTGCCAGCAGGTCATCGGGGGGGCTAGGTATGAACACTGAAGCTTTCTTT,CASRSSGGLGMNTEAFF
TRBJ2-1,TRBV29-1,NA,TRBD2,TGCAGCGTCAAAACAGCGGGAGGCAATGAGCAGTTCTTC,CSVKTAGGNEQFF
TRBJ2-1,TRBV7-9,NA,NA,TGTGCCAGCACCGAACAGGGCAATGAGCAGTTCTTC,CASTEQGNEQFF
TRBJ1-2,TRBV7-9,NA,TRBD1,TGTGCCAGCAGCTCCTGGGACAGGAAAACCTATGGCTACACCTTC,CASSSWDRKTYGYTF
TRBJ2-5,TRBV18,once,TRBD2,TGTGCCAGCTCACGGAGGGAGGGCGCCGCCGGGACCCAGTACTTC,CASSRREGAAGTQYF
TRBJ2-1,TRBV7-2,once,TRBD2,TGTGCCAGCAGCTTAGCGCTAGCGGGACTGCCCAATGAGCAGTTCTTC,CASSLALAGLPNEQFF
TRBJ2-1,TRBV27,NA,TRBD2,TGTGCCAGCAGCCTCACTAGCGGGGGCCCCTATGAGCAGTTCTTC,CASSLTSGGPYEQFF
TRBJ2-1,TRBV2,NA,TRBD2,TGTGCCAGCACGTGGCTAGCGGGAGTCGGGACCAGTGAGCAGTTCTTC,CASTWLAGVGTSEQFF
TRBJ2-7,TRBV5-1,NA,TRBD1,TGCGCCAGCAGCTTACAGGGGGACTACGAGCAGTACTTC,CASSLQGDYEQYF
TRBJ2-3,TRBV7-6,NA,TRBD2,TGTGCCAGCAGCTTTAGCGGGGACACAGATACGCAGTATTTT,CASSFSGDTDTQYF